The 3 T cell receptor beta chains below come from one sample, sequenced in a study of blood T cell repertoires in COVID-19. Measured with immunoSEQ multiplex PCR; TCRdb has only the in-frame clones, and not every one. The sample consists of 150,000 to 200,000 clones, about 92% of them appearing once. The sample taken for sequencing was peripheral blood. Every receptor here comes from a woman in her sixties or seventies with COVID-19, enrolled during active disease.

The rearrangement joins TRBV3-1 (or the pseudogene TRBV3-2) to TRBJ1-3; D unresolved. The CDR3 consists of 16 residues. CDR1 LGHDT and CDR2 YNNKEL come from the germline V gene (reference sequence). The germline V and J ends were trimmed by 0 bases and 1 base, with 10 bases remaining between them. CDR3 nucleotides: TGTGCCAGCAGCCAAGATTCCAGGCCTTCTGGAAACACCATATATTTT. Protein sequence: CASSQDSRPSGNTIYF.

V is TRBV4-1 and J is TRBJ2-7; weak D call: TRBD2 (6 bases). The V gene lost 4 bases and the J gene lost 3 bases, with 16 bases spanning the gap. CDR1 and CDR2 from the germline V gene are MGHRA and YSYEKL. The CDR3 runs 15 residues. DNA for the CDR3: TGCGCCAGCAGCCGAGTGCCGGGACTTAACTACGAGCAGTACTTC. Translated: CASSRVPGLNYEQYF.

This clone was counted a few times. The genes are TRBV18 and TRBJ1-5; 9 bases are shared with TRBD1. CDR1 is KGHSH, CDR2 LQKENI, per germline. This CDR3 has 16 amino acids. J lost 6 bases, V lost 5 bases, and 11 bases had no gene match. The chain's CDR3 is CASSFNRDRAGQPQHF. The CDR3 coding sequence is TGTGCCAGCTCATTTAACCGGGACAGGGCGGGTCAGCCCCAGCATTTT.